This entry lists 25 T cell receptor beta chains sequenced from one sample in a study of blood T cell repertoires in COVID-19. Using immunoSEQ multiplex PCR, the repertoire was profiled, and TCRdb retains in-frame clones only, with some absent. This sample carries a few hundred thousand clones, around 92% of them seen once, and the ten largest clones take approximately 1.2%. Sequenced input: peripheral blood. The receptors come from a man aged 35-49 years with acute or convalescent COVID-19.

The chain is built from TRBV30 and TRBJ1-5, with D maybe TRBD1 (5 bases). V lost 1 base to trimming and J lost 6 bases, with 19 bases between them. This CDR3 comprises 16 residues. Germline lookup yields CDR1 GTSNPN and CDR2 SVGIG (reference sequence). The CDR3 DNA reads as TGTGCCTGGAGTGGGTCCCCCAGGGTGGGAAGTCAGCCCCAGCATTTT. Its protein product is CAWSGSPRVGSQPQHF.

The chain uses TRBV7-2 and TRBJ1-4; tentatively, D is TRBD1 (6 bases). The V end was cut by 3 bases, the J end by 7 bases, with 15 bases between. The CDR3 runs to 15 residues. Germline V gene lookup returns CDR1 SGHTA and CDR2 FQGNSA. This CDR3 reads CASSFDRFEGEKLFF. CDR3 bases: TGTGCCAGCAGCTTCGACAGGTTCGAGGGTGAAAAACTGTTTTTT.

The CDR3 sequence: CASSTSGSRGELFF. The DNA of the CDR3 is TGTGCCAGTAGCACTAGCGGGAGTAGGGGGGAGCTGTTTTTT. V and J are TRBV19 and TRBJ2-2; 11 positions match TRBD2. Germline loops: CDR1 LNHDA, CDR2 SQIVND (reference sequence). CDR3 length: 14 residues. The junction had 5 bases not matched to a gene; V was cut back by 6 bases and J by 8 bases.

The chain couples TRBV3-1 (or the pseudogene TRBV3-2) to TRBJ2-5; 11 bases line up with TRBD1. CDR1 and CDR2 (germline): LGHDT, YNNKEL (reference sequence). This CDR3 region has 13 residues. After removal of 6 bases from V and 5 bases from J, the junction contained 2 bases not matched to a gene. CDR3 nucleotide sequence: TGTGCCAGCAGGGACAGGGGGCTGGAGACCCAGTACTTC. The encoded protein is CASRDRGLETQYF.

This sequence joins TRBV13 and TRBJ1-1; no clear D gene. Germline lookup yields CDR1 PRHDT and CDR2 FYEKMQ (reference sequence). The CDR3 spans 14 residues. The V end was cut by 5 bases, the J end by 4 bases, with 14 bases between. The CDR3 reads CASSREEGSTEAFF. For the CDR3, the DNA is TGTGCCAGCAGCCGGGAGGAAGGCAGCACTGAAGCTTTCTTT.

This clone was detected once. V gene TRBV5-6 combines with J gene TRBJ2-3; perhaps TRBD1 as D (5 bases). CDR1 is SGHDT and CDR2 is YYEEEE in the germline V gene. Trimming stripped 2 bases from V and 6 bases from J, with 10 bases between. This CDR3 region has 13 residues. CDR3 protein: CASSFQGADTQYF. CDR3 DNA: TGTGCCAGCAGCTTCCAGGGCGCCGATACGCAGTATTTT.

The chain joins TRBV6-1 to TRBJ1-5; 11 positions agree with TRBD1. Germline values: CDR1 MNHNS, CDR2 SASEGT. V shed 2 bases and J 7 bases; nucleotides not matched to a gene: 4. The CDR3 length is 15 residues. In DNA form, the CDR3 reads TGTGCCAGCAGTGAACTTGGGACAGGGGGACAGCCCCAGCATTTT. It codes for CASSELGTGGQPQHF.

The chain recombines TRBV7-6 with TRBJ1-2, with 9 bases aligning to TRBD1. CDR1 is SGHVS, CDR2 FNYEAQ, per germline. The CDR3 contains 16 residues. After removal of 1 base from V and 4 bases from J, the junction contained 7 bases not matched to a gene. The CDR3 coding sequence is TGTGCCAGCAGCTTAGAAGGGACAGGGTTGGGCTATGGCTACACCTTC. This encodes CASSLEGTGLGYGYTF.

This sequence joins TRBV18 and TRBJ1-5, with a tentative D call TRBD1 (6 bases). The V end lost 0 bases, the J end lost 5 bases, and 11 bases lay between the germline ends. Germline lookup yields CDR1 KGHSH and CDR2 LQKENI. This CDR3 contains 15 residues. CDR3: CASSPPGGAYQPQHF. In nucleotides, the CDR3 is TGTGCCAGCTCACCACCGGGGGGGGCGTATCAGCCCCAGCATTTT.

V usage is TRBV5-1 and J usage is TRBJ2-7, with 12 bases aligning to TRBD2. Trimming cost V 3 bases and J 8 bases; bases outside gene matches: 9. CDR1 SGHRS and CDR2 YFSETQ come from the germline V gene. This CDR3 is 15 amino acids long. The CDR3 DNA is TGCGCCAGCAGCTACGGGACGGGGACTAGCGGGCAGCAGTACTTC. This translates into CASSYGTGTSGQQYF.

The chain is built from TRBV28 and TRBJ1-5; no definite D call. V shed 5 bases and J shed 4 bases, with 6 bases lying between them. Germline V gives CDR1 MDHEN, CDR2 SYDVKM. The CDR3 runs 12 residues. CDR3 sequence: CASSPHNQPQHF. The CDR3 region has the DNA TGTGCCAGCAGTCCACATAATCAGCCCCAGCATTTT.

The chain is built from TRBV9 and TRBJ1-3; D call uncertain. The CDR3 extends over 15 amino acids. Germline V gene lookup returns CDR1 SGDLS and CDR2 YYNGEE. V was pared by 0 bases and J by 0 bases, with 7 bases between. The DNA for the CDR3 is TGTGCCAGCAGCGTAGTTGCAGACTCTGGAAACACCATATATTTT. Its protein is CASSVVADSGNTIYF.

The J gene is TRBJ2-7, the V gene TRBV21-1; TRBD1 reflects the table's D call only, with no check against the DNA. TRBV21-1 is recorded as a pseudogene. The CDR3 is 15 residues long. The CDR3 DNA reads as TGTGCCAGCAGCGCTACTGGCAAACAGGGGGTCGAGCAGTACTTC. It specifies CASSATGKQGVEQYF.

V is TRBV27 and J is TRBJ1-2; TRBD1 matches 10 bases. The CDR3 totals 14 residues. Per germline, CDR1 MNHEY and CDR2 SMNVEV (reference sequence). V dropped 4 bases and J dropped 7; count of bases not matched to a gene: 6. CDR3 coding DNA: TGTGCCAGCAGTTCAGGGACAGGGGTAGGTGGCTACACCTTC. It yields the protein CASSSGTGVGGYTF.

The gene calls are TRBV5-5 and TRBJ1-1; D possibly corresponds to TRBD1 (5 bases). Deletions cut 3 bases from V and 1 base from J, with 13 bases between. Germline V gene data show CDR1 as SGHKS and CDR2 as YYEKEE (reference sequence). The CDR3 loop spans 15 amino acids. In DNA form, the CDR3 reads TGTGCCAGCAGCTATCTGTGGAGGGGGAACACTGAAGCTTTCTTT. Translated, it gives CASSYLWRGNTEAFF. Variable domain in full (rest from reference TRBV5-5 and TRBJ1-1): DAGVTQSPTHLIKTRGQQVTLRCSPISGHKSVSWYQQVLGQGPQFIFQYYEKEERGRGNFPDRFSARQFPNYSSELNVNALLLGDSALYLCASSYLWRGNTEAFFGQGTRLTVV.

The rearrangement links TRBV4-2 to TRBJ2-2; tentatively, D is TRBD2 (6 bases). The germline gives CDR1 LGHNA, CDR2 YNFKEQ. The CDR3 sequence is 17 residues long. The V gene lost 0 bases and the J gene lost 1 base, with 12 bases spanning the gap. DNA of the CDR3: TGTGCCAGCAGCCAAGATCCCGCTAGCGAGAACACCGGGGAGCTGTTTTTT. Translated, it gives CASSQDPASENTGELFF.

This chain joins TRBV29-1 and TRBJ2-7; a possible D gene is TRBD1 (6 bases). The CDR3 spans 14 residues. In germline, CDR1 is SQVTM, CDR2 ANQGSEA. Trimming took 1 base from V and 2 from J, leaving 12 bases between them. The CDR3 loop reads CSVEAQDSTYEQYF. The CDR3 DNA reads TGCAGCGTTGAAGCCCAGGACAGTACCTACGAGCAGTACTTC.

V and J are TRBV7-8 and TRBJ1-1, with TRBD1 as a possible D gene (6 bases). With 5 bases removed from V and 5 bases from J, the gap between germline ends came to 18 bases. The CDR3 runs 15 residues. Germline assignment: CDR1 SGHVS and CDR2 FQNEAQ. The CDR3 spells CASSPVGGAGTEAFF. The CDR3 DNA sequence: TGTGCCAGCAGCCCAGTAGGGGGGGCAGGGACTGAAGCTTTCTTT.

The rearrangement uses TRBV14 and TRBJ2-1; perhaps TRBD2 as D (5 bases). V lost 1 base, J lost 8 bases, and 21 bases lay in between. The CDR3 is 17 amino acids. CDR1 and CDR2 from the germline V gene are SGHDN and FVKESK. This CDR3 is CASSQARRVILGDEQFF. In nucleotides, the CDR3 is TGTGCCAGCAGCCAAGCCCGACGTGTAATTCTCGGGGATGAGCAGTTCTTC.

V gene TRBV7-2 combines with J gene TRBJ2-7; D might be TRBD2 (7 bases). The CDR3 has 15 residues. Germline lookup yields CDR1 SGHTA and CDR2 FQGNSA. V was pared by 1 base and J by 7 bases, with 17 bases between. In DNA, the CDR3 is TGTGCCAGCAGCTTAGGAGGAGGGGGGGGGCGTGAGCAGTACTTC. Amino acids: CASSLGGGGGREQYF.

A note on this clone: Other DNA variants within this sample encode the same CDR3. The chain employs TRBV7-2 and TRBJ1-2, with D maybe TRBD1 (6 bases). This CDR3 spans 13 amino acids. V lost 1 base, J lost 5 bases, and 8 bases lay in between. Germline V CDR1 and CDR2: SGHTA, FQGNSA. CDR3 sequence reads: CASSLGQGYGYTF. CDR3 coding DNA: TGTGCCAGCAGCTTAGGGCAGGGGTATGGCTACACCTTC.

V is TRBV7-2 and J is TRBJ1-2, with 8 positions matching TRBD1. J lost 3 bases, V lost 1 base, and 13 bases had no gene match. The V gene's germline CDR1 is SGHTA and CDR2 FQGNSA. CDR3 length: 18 residues. DNA for the CDR3: TGTGCCAGCAGCTTAGACCCGTTAGGCCAGGACAGGGACTATGGCTACACCTTC. Its translation is CASSLDPLGQDRDYGYTF.

The J gene is TRBJ2-2, the V gene TRBV4-1, with 8 bases matching TRBD1. Looked up from germline, CDR1 is MGHRA and CDR2 is YSYEKL. V was pared by 4 bases and J by 4 bases, with 8 bases of the junction left unmatched. The CDR3 is 16 residues long. The CDR3 coding sequence is TGCGCCAGCAGCCTTCTGCTGGACAGGGTCACCGGGGAGCTGTTTTTT. Protein product: CASSLLLDRVTGELFF.

The genes are TRBV10-3 and TRBJ1-4; perhaps TRBD1 as D (5 bases). The V end was cut by 3 bases, the J end by 0 bases, with 17 bases between. Per the germline V gene, CDR1 is ENHRY and CDR2 is SYGVKD. CDR3 length: 18 amino acids. CDR3: CAISDSVEGTTTNEKLFF. The CDR3 DNA follows: TGTGCCATCAGTGACTCCGTTGAGGGGACTACAACTAATGAAAAACTGTTTTTT.

The chain combines TRBV10-2 with TRBJ1-5, with TRBD1 identical over 12 bases. Germline-derived CDR1 and CDR2 are WSHSY and SAAADI. CDR3 size: 16 residues. The V segment lost 3 bases and the J segment 4 bases; nucleotides outside the gene matches: 4. The CDR3 sequence is CASSDTGQGANQPQHF. The CDR3 DNA follows: TGCGCCAGCAGTGATACGGGACAGGGGGCTAATCAGCCCCAGCATTTT.